Shown below are 7 T cell receptor beta chains from a single sample sequenced in a study of OX40 agonist ivuxolimab in advanced cancers. TCRdb's table, derived via immunoSEQ multiplex PCR, lists solely in-frame clones and lacks some. The sample records roughly 62,000 clones, roughly 84% being singletons. This sample comprised CD4+ or CD8+ T cells sorted from blood, obtained in a trial of the OX40 agonist ivuxolimab. All receptors come from an adult with an advanced solid tumor such as melanoma, head and neck, liver or kidney cancer.

This chain joins TRBV14 and TRBJ2-7, with a possible D match to TRBD1 (5 bases). The length of the CDR3 is 17 residues. CDR1 SGHDN and CDR2 FVKESK come from the germline V gene. V lost 3 bases and J 2 bases, leaving 20 bases between the germline ends. The CDR3 DNA reads TGTGCCAGCAGCCATGGGCAGGGTGTTTCTCCCACCTACGAGCAGTACTTC. It codes for CASSHGQGVSPTYEQYF.

The chain joins TRBV11-3 to TRBJ2-1; D is uncertain. The CDR3 extends over 15 amino acids. The germline V gene has CDR1 SGHNT and CDR2 YENEEA. With 0 bases removed from V and 2 bases from J, the gap between germline ends came to 8 bases. The CDR3 DNA sequence: TGTGCCAGCAGCTTAGACAGTGACCCCTACAATGAGCAGTTCTTC. This codes for CASSLDSDPYNEQFF.

The chain couples TRBV5-4 to TRBJ1-1; tentative D call: TRBD1 (5 bases). The CDR3 runs to 15 residues. V was pared by 2 bases and J by 0 bases, with 11 bases between. Germline V gene sequence: CDR1 SGHNT, CDR2 YYREEE (reference sequence). Written as DNA, the CDR3 is TGTGCCAGCAGCTTAGTGGGGGGTTTGAACACTGAAGCTTTCTTT. Translated: CASSLVGGLNTEAFF.

The CDR3 nucleotides are TGTGCCAGCAGTGACCGCCGGTCGGATGAGCAGTTCTTC. This translates into CASSDRRSDEQFF. The V gene is TRBV6-1, the J gene TRBJ2-1; no reliable D call. Germline lookup yields CDR1 MNHNS and CDR2 SASEGT. CDR3 length: 13 residues. V shed 3 bases and J shed 8 bases, with 11 bases lying between them.

This clone was detected once. DNA for the CDR3: TGTGCCAGCAGCCGCGAAGGGGGTTTACGTGGAAACACCATATATTTT. Amino acid sequence: CASSREGGLRGNTIYF. V and J are TRBV5-6 and TRBJ1-3; the D gene is possibly TRBD1 (6 bases). The V end lost 4 bases, the J end lost 3 bases, and 17 bases lay between the germline ends. The CDR3 is 16 residues long. CDR1 is SGHDT, CDR2 YYEEEE, per germline.

V gene TRBV11-2 combines with J gene TRBJ2-7; 7 nucleotides agree with TRBD2. This CDR3 has 13 residues. Trimming removed 9 bases from V and 0 bases from J; junction bases left unmatched: 5. Looked up from germline, CDR1 is SGHAT and CDR2 is FQNNGV. DNA of the CDR3: TGTGCCAGTGCCGGGGGGACCTCCTACGAGCAGTACTTC. The encoded protein is CASAGGTSYEQYF.

The gene calls are TRBV6-5 and TRBJ2-4; 8 positions match TRBD2. V lost 6 bases and J lost 1; bases outside the gene matches: 5. Germline V gene sequence: CDR1 MNHEY, CDR2 SVGAGI. The CDR3 extends over 15 amino acids. CDR3 bases: TGTGCCAGCAGCCCGAGGACTAGCGCCAAAAACATTCAGTACTTC. Translation gives CASSPRTSAKNIQYF.